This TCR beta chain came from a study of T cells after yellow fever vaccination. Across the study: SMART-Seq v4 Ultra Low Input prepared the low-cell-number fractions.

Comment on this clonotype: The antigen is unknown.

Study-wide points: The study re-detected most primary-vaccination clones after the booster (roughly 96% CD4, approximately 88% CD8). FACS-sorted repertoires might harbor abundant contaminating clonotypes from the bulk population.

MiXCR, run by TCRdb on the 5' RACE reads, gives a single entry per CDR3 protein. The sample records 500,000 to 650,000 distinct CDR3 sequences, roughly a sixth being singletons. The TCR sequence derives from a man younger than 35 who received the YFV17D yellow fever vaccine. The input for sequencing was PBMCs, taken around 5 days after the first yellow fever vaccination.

This CDR3 is CASSFRDSYEQYF. CDR3 nucleotides: TGTGCCAGCAGCTTCCGGGATTCCTACGAGCAGTACTTC. The rearrangement joins TRBV7-8 to TRBJ2-7; D is possibly TRBD2 (5 bases). This CDR3 has 13 amino acids. Deletions cut 3 bases from V and 1 base from J, with 7 bases between. The germline CDR1 and CDR2 sequences are SGHVS and FQNEAQ. Combining the CDR3 with reference TRBV7-8 and TRBJ2-7 gives the whole variable domain GAGVSQSPRYKVAKRGQDVALRCDPISGHVSLFWYQQALGQGPEFLTYFQNEAQLDKSGLPSDRFFAERPEGSVSTLKIQRTQQEDSAVYLCASSFRDSYEQYFGPGTRLTVT.